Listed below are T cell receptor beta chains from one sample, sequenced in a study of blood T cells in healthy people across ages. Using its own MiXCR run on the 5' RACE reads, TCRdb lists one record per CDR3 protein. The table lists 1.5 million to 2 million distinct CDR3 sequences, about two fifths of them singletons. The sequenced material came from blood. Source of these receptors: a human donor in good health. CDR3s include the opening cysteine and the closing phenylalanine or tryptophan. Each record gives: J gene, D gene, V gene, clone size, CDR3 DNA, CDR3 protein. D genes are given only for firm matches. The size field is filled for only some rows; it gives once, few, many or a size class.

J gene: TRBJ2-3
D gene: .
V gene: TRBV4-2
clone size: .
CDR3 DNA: TGTGCCAGCAGCCAAGATATTGGGGACCGAGGCGCAGATACGCAGTATTTT
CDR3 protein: CASSQDIGDRGADTQYF

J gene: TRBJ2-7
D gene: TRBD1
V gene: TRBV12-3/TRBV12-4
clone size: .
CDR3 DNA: TGTGCCAGCAGTCTAAATCCCGGGACAGGGGGTTTCTACGAGCAGTACTTC
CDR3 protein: CASSLNPGTGGFYEQYF

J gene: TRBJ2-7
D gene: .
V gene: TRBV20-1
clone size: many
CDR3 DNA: TGCAGTGCTAGGGGAACTACCGACTACGAGCAGTACTTC
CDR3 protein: CSARGTTDYEQYF

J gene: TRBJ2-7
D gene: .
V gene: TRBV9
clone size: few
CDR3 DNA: TGTGCCAGCAGCGTAGATGGGAACAGGGCCTACGAGCAGTACTTC
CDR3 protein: CASSVDGNRAYEQYF

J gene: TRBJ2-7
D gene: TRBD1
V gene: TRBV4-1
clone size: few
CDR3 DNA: TGCGCCAGCAGCCAGGGGGACAGGGGGCTCGAGCAGTACTTC
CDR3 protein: CASSQGDRGLEQYF

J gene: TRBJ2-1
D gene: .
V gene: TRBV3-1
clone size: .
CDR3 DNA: TGTGCCAGCAGGGCGGTGGACAATGAGCAGTTCTTC
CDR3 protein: CASRAVDNEQFF

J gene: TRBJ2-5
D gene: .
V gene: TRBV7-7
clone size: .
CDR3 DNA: TGTGCTAGCAGCGTCATTGTGGGTCCCCAAGAGACCCAGTACTTC
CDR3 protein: CASSVIVGPQETQYF

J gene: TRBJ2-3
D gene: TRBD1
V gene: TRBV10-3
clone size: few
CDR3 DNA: TGTGCCATTGAAAGGGACAGTCAAGATACGCAGTATTTT
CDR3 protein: CAIERDSQDTQYF

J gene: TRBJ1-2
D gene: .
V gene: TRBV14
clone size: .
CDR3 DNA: TGTGCCAGCGGCCGGTCGGCGGGGCTCTATGGCTACACCTTC
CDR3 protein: CASGRSAGLYGYTF

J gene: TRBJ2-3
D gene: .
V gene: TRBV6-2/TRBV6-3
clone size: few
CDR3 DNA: TGTGCCAGCAGACCCCCTGCTACAGATACGCAGTATTTT
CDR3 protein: CASRPPATDTQYF

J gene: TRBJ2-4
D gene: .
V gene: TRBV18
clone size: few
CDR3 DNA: TGTGCCAGCTCACCAAAGGACAACTTAGCCAAAAACATTCAGTACTTC
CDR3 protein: CASSPKDNLAKNIQYF

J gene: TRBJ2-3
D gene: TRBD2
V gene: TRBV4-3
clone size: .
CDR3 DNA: TGCGCCAGCAGCCCAACCCCTAGCGGGTCAGGCGATACGCAGTATTTT
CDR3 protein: CASSPTPSGSGDTQYF

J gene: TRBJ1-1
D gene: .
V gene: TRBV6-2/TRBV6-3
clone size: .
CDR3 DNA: TGTGCCAGCAGTTACTCGAGACGGGGCACTGAAGCTTTCTTT
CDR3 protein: CASSYSRRGTEAFF

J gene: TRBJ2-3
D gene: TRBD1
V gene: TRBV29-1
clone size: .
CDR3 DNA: TGCAGCGTTGGAGGGGGCGAAGGGTCAGATACGCAGTATTTT
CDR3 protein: CSVGGGEGSDTQYF

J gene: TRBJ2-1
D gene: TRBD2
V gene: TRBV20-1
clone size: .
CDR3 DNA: TGCAGTACTAGACAGAGCGGGGGGGCCATCCATGAGCAGTTCTTC
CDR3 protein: CSTRQSGGAIHEQFF

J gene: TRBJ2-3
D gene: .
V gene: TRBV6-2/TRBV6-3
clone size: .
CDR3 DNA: TGTGCCAGCAGTCGTTCCGGACCTCCAGGCACAGATACGCAGTATTTT
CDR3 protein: CASSRSGPPGTDTQYF

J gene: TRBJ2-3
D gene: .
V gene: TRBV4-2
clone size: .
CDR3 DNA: TGTGCCAGCAGCCAAGAGGGGGGGCCCGGGGATATGCAGTATTTT
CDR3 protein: CASSQEGGPGDMQYF

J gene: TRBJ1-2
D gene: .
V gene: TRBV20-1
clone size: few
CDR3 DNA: TGCAGTGCTAGAGATCACGGGGGCGCGTTCTATGGCTACACCTTC
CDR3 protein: CSARDHGGAFYGYTF

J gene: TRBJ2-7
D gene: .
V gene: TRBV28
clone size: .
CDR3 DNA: TGTGCCAGCAGTTTTGTTCTGGAGGGCATGGAATACGAGCAGTACTTC
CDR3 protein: CASSFVLEGMEYEQYF

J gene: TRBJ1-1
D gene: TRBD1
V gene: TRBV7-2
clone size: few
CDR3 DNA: TGTGCCAGCAGCCAACAGGGGGGGGACCTGGAAGCTTTCTTT
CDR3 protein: CASSQQGGDLEAFF

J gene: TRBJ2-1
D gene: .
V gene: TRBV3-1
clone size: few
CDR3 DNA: TGTGCCAGCAGCCAAGGTCACATTTACAATGAGCAGTTCTTC
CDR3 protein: CASSQGHIYNEQFF

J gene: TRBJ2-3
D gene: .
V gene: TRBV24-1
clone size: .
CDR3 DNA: TGTGCCACCAGTGATCTTGGGGGACCCCTCTTCACAGATACGCAGTATTTT
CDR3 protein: CATSDLGGPLFTDTQYF

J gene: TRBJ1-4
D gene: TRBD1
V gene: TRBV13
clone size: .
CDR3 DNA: TGTGCCAGCAGCTTAGCAGCGGGACAGGGTTATGAAAAACTGTTTTTT
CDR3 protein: CASSLAAGQGYEKLFF

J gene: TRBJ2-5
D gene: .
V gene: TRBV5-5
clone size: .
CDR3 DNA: TGTGCCAGCAGCGCTGGGAGGAGGGGAGAGACCCAGTACTTC
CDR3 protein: CASSAGRRGETQYF

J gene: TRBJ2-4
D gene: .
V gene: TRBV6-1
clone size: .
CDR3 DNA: TGTGCCAGCAGGGACACTTGGAACATTCAGTACTTC
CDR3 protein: CASRDTWNIQYF

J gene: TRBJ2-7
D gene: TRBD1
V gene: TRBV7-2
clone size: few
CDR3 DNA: TGTGCCAGCAGCCACACGAGGACAGGGAAGGACGAGCAGTACTTC
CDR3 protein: CASSHTRTGKDEQYF

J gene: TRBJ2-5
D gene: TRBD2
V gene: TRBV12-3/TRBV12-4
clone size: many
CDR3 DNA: TGTGCCAGCAGTTTTACTAGCGGGGGAGAGACCCAGTACTTC
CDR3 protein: CASSFTSGGETQYF

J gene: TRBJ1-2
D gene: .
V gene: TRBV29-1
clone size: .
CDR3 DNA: TGCAGCGTTTTGGACAGTACCTATGGCTACACCTTC
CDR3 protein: CSVLDSTYGYTF

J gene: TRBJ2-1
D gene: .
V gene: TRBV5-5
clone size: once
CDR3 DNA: TGTGCCAGCAGCTTCCCCGCAGGGAGCTCCTACAATGAGCAGTTCTTC
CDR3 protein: CASSFPAGSSYNEQFF

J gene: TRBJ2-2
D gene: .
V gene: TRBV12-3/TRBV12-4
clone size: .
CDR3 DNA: TGTGCCAGCAGTCCGGGGACCACCACCGGGGAGCTGTTTTTT
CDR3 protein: CASSPGTTTGELFF

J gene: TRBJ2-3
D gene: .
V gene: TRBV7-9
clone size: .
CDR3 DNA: TGTGCCAGCAGCCACCCTCTCGGGGAAAAAGATACGCAGTATTTT
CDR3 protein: CASSHPLGEKDTQYF

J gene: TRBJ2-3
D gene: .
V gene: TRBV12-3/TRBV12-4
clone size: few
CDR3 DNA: TGTGCCAGCAGCCGGACTTTCACAGATACGCAGTATTTT
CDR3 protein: CASSRTFTDTQYF

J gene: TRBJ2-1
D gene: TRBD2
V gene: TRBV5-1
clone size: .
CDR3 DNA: TGCGCCAGCAGCAACCGAATAGCGGGGGGGCGGGATGAGCAGTTCTTC
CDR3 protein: CASSNRIAGGRDEQFF

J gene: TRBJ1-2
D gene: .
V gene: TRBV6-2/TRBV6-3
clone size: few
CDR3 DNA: TGTGCCAGCAGACTTACAGGGACTCCTAACTATGGCTACACCTTC
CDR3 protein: CASRLTGTPNYGYTF

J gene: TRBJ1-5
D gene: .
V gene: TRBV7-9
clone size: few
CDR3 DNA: TGTGCCAGCAGCACCGGGATTACCAATAGCAATCAGCCCCAGCATTTT
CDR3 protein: CASSTGITNSNQPQHF

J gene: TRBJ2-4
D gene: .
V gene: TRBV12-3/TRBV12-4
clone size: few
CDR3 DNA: TGTGCCAGCAGTTTCGGTCAGGGGGAGGGCAAAAACATTCAGTACTTC
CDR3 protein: CASSFGQGEGKNIQYF

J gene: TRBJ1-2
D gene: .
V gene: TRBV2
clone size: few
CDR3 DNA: TGTGCCAGCAGTTCAAGAAAGGGGAGTTTTTCGTTTAACTATGGCTACACCTTC
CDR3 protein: CASSSRKGSFSFNYGYTF